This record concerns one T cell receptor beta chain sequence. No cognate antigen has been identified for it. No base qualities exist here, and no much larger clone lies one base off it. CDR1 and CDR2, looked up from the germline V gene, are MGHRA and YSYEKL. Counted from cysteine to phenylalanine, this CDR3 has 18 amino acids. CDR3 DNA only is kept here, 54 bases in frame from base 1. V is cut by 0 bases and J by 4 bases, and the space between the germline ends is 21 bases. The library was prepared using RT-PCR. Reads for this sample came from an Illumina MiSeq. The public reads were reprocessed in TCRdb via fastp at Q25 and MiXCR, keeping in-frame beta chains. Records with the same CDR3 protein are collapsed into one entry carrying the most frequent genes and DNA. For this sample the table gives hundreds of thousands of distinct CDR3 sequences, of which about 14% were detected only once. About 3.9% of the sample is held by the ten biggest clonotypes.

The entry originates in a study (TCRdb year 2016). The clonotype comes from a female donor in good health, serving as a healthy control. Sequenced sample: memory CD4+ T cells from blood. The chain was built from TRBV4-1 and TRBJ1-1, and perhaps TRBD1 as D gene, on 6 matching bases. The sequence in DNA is TGCGCCAGCAGCCAAGATTCCCAGACAGGTGGAATTGGCACTGAAGCTTTCTTT. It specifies CASSQDSQTGGIGTEAFF.